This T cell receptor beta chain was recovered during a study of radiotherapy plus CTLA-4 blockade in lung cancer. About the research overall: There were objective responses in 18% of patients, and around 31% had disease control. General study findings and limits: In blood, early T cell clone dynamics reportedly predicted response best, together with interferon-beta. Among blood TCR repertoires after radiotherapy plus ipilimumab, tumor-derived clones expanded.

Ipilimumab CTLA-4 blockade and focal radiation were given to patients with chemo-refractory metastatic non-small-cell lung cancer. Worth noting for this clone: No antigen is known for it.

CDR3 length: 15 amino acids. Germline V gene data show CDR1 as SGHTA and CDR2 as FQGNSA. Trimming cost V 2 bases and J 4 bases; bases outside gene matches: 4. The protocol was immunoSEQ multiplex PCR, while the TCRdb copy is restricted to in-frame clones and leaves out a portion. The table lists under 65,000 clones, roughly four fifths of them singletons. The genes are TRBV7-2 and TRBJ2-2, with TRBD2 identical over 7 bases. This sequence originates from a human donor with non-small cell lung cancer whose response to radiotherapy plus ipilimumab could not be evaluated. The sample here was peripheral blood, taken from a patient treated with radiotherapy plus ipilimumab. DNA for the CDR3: TGTGCCAGCAGCTTATCGGCGGGAGCCACCGGGGAGCTGTTTTTT. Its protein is CASSLSAGATGELFF.